A selection of T cell receptor beta chains follows, all from one sample in a study of OX40 agonist ivuxolimab in advanced cancers. Some clones are missing from TCRdb's copy, which holds only in-frame ones; the method was immunoSEQ multiplex PCR. The sample has approximately 99,000 clones, 70% to 90% seen once; the top ten hold 5.5%. The specimen was CD4+ or CD8+ T cells sorted from blood, collected in a trial of the OX40 agonist ivuxolimab. All receptors come from an adult with an advanced solid tumor such as melanoma, head and neck, liver or kidney cancer. Both conserved end residues are part of each CDR3. A D gene is named only where the DNA matches it firmly. For some rows the clone size is stated as once, few or many, or as a class when expanded; others skip it.

abundance	d_gene	v_gene	j_gene	CDR3nt	CDR3aa
.	TRBD1	TRBV28	TRBJ2-7	TGTGCCAGCTCTACTGCGGACAGGGCCGAGTACGAGCAGTACTTC	CASSTADRAEYEQYF
.	TRBD2	TRBV25-1	TRBJ2-3	TGTGCCAGCAGTGAACTAGCGGGGGTTGGCACAGATACGCAGTATTTT	CASSELAGVGTDTQYF
few	.	TRBV21-1	TRBJ2-7	TGTGCCAGGAATATGACAGGGAGGGGACCCTACGAGCAGTACTTC	CARNMTGRGPYEQYF
few	.	TRBV5-8	TRBJ2-2	TGTGCCAGCAGCCCAACTAGGGTTCGGAGCACCGGGGAGCTGTTTTTT	CASSPTRVRSTGELFF
.	TRBD1	TRBV6-5	TRBJ2-7	TGTGCCAGCAGTCCCGGGACAGGGCGATACGAGCAGTACTTC	CASSPGTGRYEQYF
.	TRBD1	TRBV5-1	TRBJ1-4	TGCGCCAGCAGCTTGAAACCCCCGGGACAGGGGGCAACTAATGAAAAACTGTTTTTT	CASSLKPPGQGATNEKLFF
.	.	TRBV7-2	TRBJ1-3	TGTGCCAGCAGCTTAGCAACAGGGCTCTCTGGAAACACCATATATTTT	CASSLATGLSGNTIYF
.	.	TRBV9	TRBJ1-2	TGTGCCAGCAGCGCCAGGTCTTCCCTAGGCTACACCTTC	CASSARSSLGYTF
.	.	TRBV14	TRBJ1-2	TGTGCCAGCAGCCAACGGCAAGCGGATGGCTACACCTTC	CASSQRQADGYTF
.	.	TRBV19	TRBJ1-1	TGTGCCAGTAGTATCCTAAGTGGAGACACTGAAGCTTTCTTT	CASSILSGDTEAFF
.	.	TRBV6-6	TRBJ2-7	TGTGCCAGCACTACACGGCGGGATCGGCCCTACGAGCAGTACTTC	CASTTRRDRPYEQYF
.	.	TRBV15	TRBJ2-4	TGTGCCACCAGCACCACAGGGAGCGTACACATTCAGTACTTC	CATSTTGSVHIQYF
few	.	TRBV7-6	TRBJ1-1	TGTGCCAGCAGCCACCCGGGGGGCCTGAACACTGAAGCTTTCTTT	CASSHPGGLNTEAFF
few	.	TRBV6-5	TRBJ2-7	TGTGCCAGCAGTCTACAGGAAACTTACGAGCAGTACTTC	CASSLQETYEQYF
.	.	TRBV6-1	TRBJ2-7	TGTGCCAGCTCCCTTTACGAGCAGTACTTC	CASSLYEQYF
.	.	TRBV7-2	TRBJ1-1	TGTGCCAGCAGCTCTACCCAGGTCGCCGCTTTCTTT	CASSSTQVAAFF
.	TRBD2	TRBV4-2	TRBJ2-1	TGTGCCAGCAGCCAAGTGACTAGCTCCACCTACAATGAGCAGTTCTTC	CASSQVTSSTYNEQFF
.	TRBD1	TRBV5-6	TRBJ1-2	TGTGCCAGCAGCTTCGGATCTAGGGGACAGGGCGGGGGCTACACCTTC	CASSFGSRGQGGGYTF
.	.	TRBV4-1	TRBJ1-1	TGCGCCAGCACCCCAAGCCAGGCAGTGAACACTGAAGCTTTCTTT	CASTPSQAVNTEAFF
.	.	TRBV5-1	TRBJ1-4	TGCGCCAGCAGCCAAACTGCAACTAATGAAAAACTGTTTTTT	CASSQTATNEKLFF
.	TRBD1	TRBV19	TRBJ2-3	TGTGCCAGTAGTATAACAGGGGTCGAAACAGATACGCAGTATTTT	CASSITGVETDTQYF
.	TRBD1	TRBV10-1	TRBJ2-7	TGCGCCAGCAGCGGGACAGGGGAAAGGAACGAGCAGTACTTC	CASSGTGERNEQYF
.	TRBD1	TRBV9	TRBJ1-3	TGTGCCAGCAGCCCGACGGACAGGCGGAATTTCCTTAGCTCTGGAAACACCATATATTTT	CASSPTDRRNFLSSGNTIYF
.	TRBD1	TRBV7-9	TRBJ1-6	TGTGCCAGCAGCCCTAGGGACAGGGAGGATTCACCCCTCCACTTT	CASSPRDREDSPLHF
.	TRBD2	TRBV7-2	TRBJ2-1	TGTGCCAGCAGCAAACTAGCGGGAGGGTTCGCATACAATGAGCAGTTCTTC	CASSKLAGGFAYNEQFF
once	.	TRBV6-5	TRBJ1-2	TGTGCCAGCAGTAACTACAGGAACTATGGCTACACCTTC	CASSNYRNYGYTF